The 2 T cell receptor beta chains below were found in one sample sequenced in a study of T cell clonality in common variable immunodeficiency. Points from the study as a whole: Common variable immunodeficiency TCR beta sequences reportedly had fewer deletions and N-nucleotide insertions.

Profiled with immunoSEQ multiplex PCR; TCRdb holds only in-frame clones, not every one. The sample holds thousands of clones, and no clone turns up only once. No antigen is known for these receptors. Sequences were obtained from peripheral blood mononuclear cells. Receptors were obtained from a human donor with common variable immunodeficiency.

Comment on this clone: The read falls 3 residues short of the CDR3 end, and the missing part is taken from the germline J gene. The V gene is TRBV19, the J gene TRBJ2-1; TRBD2 matches 11 bases. Looked up from germline, CDR1 is LNHDA and CDR2 is SQIVND (reference sequence). The V gene end was trimmed by 5 bases and the J gene end by 7 bases; junction bases not matched to a gene: 10. The CDR3 loop spans 16 amino acids. Partial CDR3 DNA: TGTGCCAGTAGTGCCATACTAGCGGGAGATCGAAATGAG. Protein: CASSAILAGDRNE. The whole CDR3 is CASSAILAGDRNEQFF.

In the case of this clone: With the read ending 3 residues before the CDR3 end, the germline J gene is used to fill in that end. The chain combines TRBV7-6 with TRBJ2-3, with D uncertain. CDR1 is SGHVS and CDR2 is FNYEAQ in the germline V gene. The length of the CDR3 is 13 residues. V lost 0 bases and J 5 bases, leaving 6 bases between the germline ends. The covered CDR3 bases are TGTGCCAGCAGCTTAGCGCGCGGAGATACG. Translated, it gives CASSLARGDT. In full, the CDR3 is CASSLARGDTQYF.